This TCR beta chain appears in the sequencing data of a study of T-cell memory formation after mild COVID-19. Study-level results: Clones which contracted sat mainly in CM and EM if CD4+, and in EMRA if CD8+.

TCRdb reprocessed the 5' RACE reads with MiXCR, giving one entry per CDR3 protein. Of under 70,000 distinct CDR3 sequences in the sample, around 10% were seen once. V dropped 1 base and J dropped 6; count of bases not matched to a gene: 6. The CDR3 extends over 15 amino acids. Germline V gene sequence: CDR1 SGHRS, CDR2 YFSETQ. Notes on this clonotype: Its antigen remains unidentified.

The clonotype was recovered from a man between 18 and 29 years old who had mild COVID-19 (a few samples of this study predate the infection). Cell type and time point are not known. The gene calls are TRBV5-1 and TRBJ1-2; the match to TRBD1 covers 10 bases. The sample was PBMCs or a T cell subset sorted from them (not recorded which). CDR3 region: CASSLFSGTGDGYTF. CDR3 in DNA: TGCGCCAGCAGCTTGTTTTCCGGGACAGGGGATGGCTACACCTTC.